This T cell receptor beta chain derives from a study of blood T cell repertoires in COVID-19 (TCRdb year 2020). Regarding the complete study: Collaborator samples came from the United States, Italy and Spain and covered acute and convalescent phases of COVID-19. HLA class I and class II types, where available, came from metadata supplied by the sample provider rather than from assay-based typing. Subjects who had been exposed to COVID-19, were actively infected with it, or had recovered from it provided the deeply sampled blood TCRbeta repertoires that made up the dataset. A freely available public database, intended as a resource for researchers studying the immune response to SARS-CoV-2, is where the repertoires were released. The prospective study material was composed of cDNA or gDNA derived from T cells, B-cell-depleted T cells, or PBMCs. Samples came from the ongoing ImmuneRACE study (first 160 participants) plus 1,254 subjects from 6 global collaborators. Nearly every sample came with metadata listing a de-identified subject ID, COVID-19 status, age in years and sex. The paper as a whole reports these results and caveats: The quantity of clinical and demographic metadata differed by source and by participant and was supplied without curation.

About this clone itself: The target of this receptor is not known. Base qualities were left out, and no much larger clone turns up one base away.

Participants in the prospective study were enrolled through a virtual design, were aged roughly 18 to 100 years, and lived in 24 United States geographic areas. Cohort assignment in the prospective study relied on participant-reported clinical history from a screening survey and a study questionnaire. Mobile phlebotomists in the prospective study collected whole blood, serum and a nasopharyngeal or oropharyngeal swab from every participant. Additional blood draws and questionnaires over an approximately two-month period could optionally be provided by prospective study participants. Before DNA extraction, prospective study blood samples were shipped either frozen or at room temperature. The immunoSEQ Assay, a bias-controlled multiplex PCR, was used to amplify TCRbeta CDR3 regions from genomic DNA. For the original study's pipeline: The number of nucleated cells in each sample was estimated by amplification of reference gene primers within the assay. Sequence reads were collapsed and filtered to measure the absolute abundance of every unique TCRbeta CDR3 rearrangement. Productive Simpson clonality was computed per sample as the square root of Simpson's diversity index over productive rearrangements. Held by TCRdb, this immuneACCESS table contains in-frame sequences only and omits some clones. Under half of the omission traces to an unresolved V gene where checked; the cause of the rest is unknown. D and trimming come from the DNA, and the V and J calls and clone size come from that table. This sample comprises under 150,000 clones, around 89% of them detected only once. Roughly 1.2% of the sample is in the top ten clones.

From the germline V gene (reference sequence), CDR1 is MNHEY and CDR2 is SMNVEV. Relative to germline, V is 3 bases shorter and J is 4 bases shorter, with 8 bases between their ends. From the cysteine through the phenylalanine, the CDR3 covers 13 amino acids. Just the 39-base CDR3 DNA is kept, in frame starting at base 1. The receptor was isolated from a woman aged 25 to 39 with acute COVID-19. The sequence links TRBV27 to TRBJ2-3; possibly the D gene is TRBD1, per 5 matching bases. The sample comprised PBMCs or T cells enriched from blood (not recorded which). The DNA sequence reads TGTGCCAGCAGTTTTTTGGGGCCAGATACGCAGTATTTT. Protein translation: CASSFLGPDTQYF.